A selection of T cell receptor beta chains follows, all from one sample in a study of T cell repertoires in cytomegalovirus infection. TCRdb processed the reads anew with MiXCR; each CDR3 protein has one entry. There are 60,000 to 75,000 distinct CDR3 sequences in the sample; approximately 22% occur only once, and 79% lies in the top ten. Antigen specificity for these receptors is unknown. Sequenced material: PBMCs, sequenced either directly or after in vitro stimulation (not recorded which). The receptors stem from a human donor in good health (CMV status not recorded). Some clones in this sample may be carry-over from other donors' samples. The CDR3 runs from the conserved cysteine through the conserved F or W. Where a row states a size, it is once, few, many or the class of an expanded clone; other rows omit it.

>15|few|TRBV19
CASSVAGTGYEKLFF
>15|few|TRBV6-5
CASSYSTGTPGEQYF
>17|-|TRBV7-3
CASSLTPGGLSTDTQYF
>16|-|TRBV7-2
CASSPIRAMGGNTIYF
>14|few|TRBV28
CASSLPSGRNEQFF
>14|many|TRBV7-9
CASSPDRAEEKLFF
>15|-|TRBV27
CASSLTGYGNQPQHF
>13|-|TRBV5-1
CASRGGVGETQYF
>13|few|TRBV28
CASTLGTDGGYTF
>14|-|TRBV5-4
CASSRTGGFYEQYF
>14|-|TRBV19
CASSITGSAYEQYF
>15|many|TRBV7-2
CASSLDGLAVDTQYF
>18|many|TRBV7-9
CASSLVGAPSSGANVLTF